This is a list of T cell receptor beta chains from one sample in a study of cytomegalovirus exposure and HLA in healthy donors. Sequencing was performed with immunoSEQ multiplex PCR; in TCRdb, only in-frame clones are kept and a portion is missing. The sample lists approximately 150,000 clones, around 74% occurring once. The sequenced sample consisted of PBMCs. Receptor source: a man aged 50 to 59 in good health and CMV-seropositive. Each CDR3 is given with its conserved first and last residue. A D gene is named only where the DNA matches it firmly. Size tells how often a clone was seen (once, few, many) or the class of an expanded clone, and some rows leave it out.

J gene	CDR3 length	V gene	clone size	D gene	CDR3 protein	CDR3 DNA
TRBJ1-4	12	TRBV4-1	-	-	CASSPSNEKLFF	TGCGCCAGCAGCCCTTCTAATGAAAAACTGTTTTTT
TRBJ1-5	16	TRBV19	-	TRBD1	CASSRGQGKGNQPQHF	TGTGCCAGTAGTAGAGGACAGGGAAAGGGCAATCAGCCCCAGCATTTT
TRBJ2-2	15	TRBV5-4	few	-	CASSPFTRDTGELFF	TGTGCCAGCAGCCCCTTCACCCGGGACACCGGGGAGCTGTTTTTT
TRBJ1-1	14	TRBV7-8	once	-	CASSLTRDPQKAFF	TGTGCCAGCAGCTTAACCAGGGATCCACAAAAAGCTTTCTTT
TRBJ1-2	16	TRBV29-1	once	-	CSVEGIGAGANYGYTF	TGCAGCGTTGAGGGAATAGGGGCAGGGGCTAACTATGGCTACACCTTC
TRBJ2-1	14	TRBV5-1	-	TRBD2	CASRVAGEYNEQFF	TGCGCCAGCAGAGTAGCGGGAGAGTACAATGAGCAGTTCTTC
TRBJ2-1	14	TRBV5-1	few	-	CASSQGGVYNEQFF	TGCGCCAGCAGCCAAGGGGGGGTTTACAATGAGCAGTTCTTC
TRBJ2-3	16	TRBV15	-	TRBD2	CATSRVRGGYADTQYF	TGTGCCACCAGCAGAGTTCGGGGGGGGTATGCAGATACGCAGTATTTT
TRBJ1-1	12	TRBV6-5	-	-	CASSSVWGEAFF	TGTGCCAGCAGCTCCGTATGGGGCGAAGCTTTCTTT
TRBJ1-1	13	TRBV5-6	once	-	CASSLVRQNEAFF	TGTGCCAGCAGCTTGGTGCGGCAGAATGAAGCTTTCTTT
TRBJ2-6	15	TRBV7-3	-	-	CASSLETSGANVLTF	TGTGCCAGCAGCCTAGAGACCTCTGGGGCCAACGTCCTGACTTTC
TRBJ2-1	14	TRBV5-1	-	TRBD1	CASSTRTGNNEQFF	TGCGCCAGCAGCACGAGGACAGGGAACAATGAGCAGTTCTTC
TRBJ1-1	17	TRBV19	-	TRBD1	CASSTGDRGLWDTEAFF	TGTGCCAGTAGTACAGGGGACAGGGGGCTTTGGGACACTGAAGCTTTCTTT
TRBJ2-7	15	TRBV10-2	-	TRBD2	CASSDLAGASYEQYF	TGCGCCAGCAGTGACCTAGCGGGGGCTTCCTACGAGCAGTACTTC
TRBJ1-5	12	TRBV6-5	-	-	CASSAGGQPQHF	TGTGCCAGCAGTGCCGGTGGTCAGCCCCAGCATTTT
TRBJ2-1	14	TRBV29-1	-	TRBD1	CSVPDRGDYNEQFF	TGCAGCGTCCCCGACAGGGGCGACTACAATGAGCAGTTCTTC
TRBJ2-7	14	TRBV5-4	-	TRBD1	CASSLGQGEYEQYF	TGTGCCAGCAGCTTGGGACAGGGGGAGTACGAGCAGTACTTC
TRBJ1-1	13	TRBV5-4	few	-	CASSFGLNTEAFF	TGTGCCAGCAGCTTCGGGTTGAACACTGAAGCTTTCTTT
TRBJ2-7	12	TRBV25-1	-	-	CASSTRGDEQYF	TGTGCCAGCAGTACCAGGGGAGACGAGCAGTACTTC
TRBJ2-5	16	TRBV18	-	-	CASSPNPQRTKETQYF	TGTGCCAGCTCACCTAACCCCCAGCGCACAAAAGAGACCCAGTACTTC
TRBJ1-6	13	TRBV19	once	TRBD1	CASSDRGNSPLHF	TGTGCCAGTAGTGACAGGGGAAATTCACCCCTCCACTTT
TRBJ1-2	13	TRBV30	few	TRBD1	CAWSTGEAYGYTF	TGTGCCTGGAGTACAGGGGAGGCATATGGCTACACCTTC
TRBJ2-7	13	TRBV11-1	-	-	CASSFEWSYEQYF	TGTGCCAGCAGCTTTGAGTGGTCGTACGAGCAGTACTTC
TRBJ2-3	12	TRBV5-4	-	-	CASSQVTDTQYF	TGTGCCAGCAGCCAGGTCACAGATACGCAGTATTTT